The present TCR beta chain was sequenced within a study of T cell responses to AZD1222 COVID-19 vaccine. Points on this clone: Its matching antigen is unknown.

Generated by immunoSEQ multiplex PCR, the TCRdb table keeps only in-frame clones and is missing some. The sample lists fewer than 200,000 clones, about 90% occurring once. Germline lookup yields CDR1 LGHDT and CDR2 YNNKEL (reference sequence). Trimming took off 2 bases at V and 5 bases at J, with 9 bases between the two ends. This CDR3 contains 13 residues. Overall study results and limits: Of spike-specific TCRs, nearly half reportedly target regions left unmutated in variants. Vaccine-related CD4 TCRs covered spike, predominating at 160-218 and 743-854.

The chain employs TRBV3-1 (or the pseudogene TRBV3-2) and TRBJ1-2; no clear D. The receptor's source is an adult who received the MenACWY meningococcal vaccine as a control. The sample in question was peripheral blood, obtained 28 days after the second dose of the MenACWY control vaccine. The CDR3 coding sequence is TGTGCCAGCAGCCAAAGGCCCGGGTATGGCTACACCTTC. Amino acids: CASSQRPGYGYTF.